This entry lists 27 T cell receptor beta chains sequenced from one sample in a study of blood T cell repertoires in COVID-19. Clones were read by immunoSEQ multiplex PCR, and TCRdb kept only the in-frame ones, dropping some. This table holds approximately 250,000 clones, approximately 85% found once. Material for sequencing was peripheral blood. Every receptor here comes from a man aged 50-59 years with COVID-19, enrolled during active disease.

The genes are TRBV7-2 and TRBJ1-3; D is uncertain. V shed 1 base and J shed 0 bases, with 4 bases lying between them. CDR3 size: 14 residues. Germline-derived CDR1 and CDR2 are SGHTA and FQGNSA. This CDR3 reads CASSLGISGNTIYF. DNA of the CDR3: TGTGCCAGCAGCTTAGGTATCTCTGGAAACACCATATATTTT.

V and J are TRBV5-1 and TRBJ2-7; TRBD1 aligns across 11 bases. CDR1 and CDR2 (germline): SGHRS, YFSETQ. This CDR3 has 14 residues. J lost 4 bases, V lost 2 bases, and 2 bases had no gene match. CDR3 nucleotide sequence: TGCGCCAGCAGCTTCGGGACAGGGGGTTACGAGCAGTACTTC. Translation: CASSFGTGGYEQYF.

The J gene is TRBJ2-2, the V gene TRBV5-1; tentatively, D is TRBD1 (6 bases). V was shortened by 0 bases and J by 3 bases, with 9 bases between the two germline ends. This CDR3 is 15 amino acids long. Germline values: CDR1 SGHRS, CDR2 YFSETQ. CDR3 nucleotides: TGCGCCAGCAGCTTGGGCGGACAGTACACCGGGGAGCTGTTTTTT. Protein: CASSLGGQYTGELFF.

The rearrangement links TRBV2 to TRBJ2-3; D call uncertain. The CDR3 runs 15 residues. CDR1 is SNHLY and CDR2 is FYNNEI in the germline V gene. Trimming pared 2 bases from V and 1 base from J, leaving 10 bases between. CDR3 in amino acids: CASSENFYRTDTQYF. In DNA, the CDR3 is TGTGCCAGCAGTGAAAACTTCTATCGCACAGATACGCAGTATTTT.

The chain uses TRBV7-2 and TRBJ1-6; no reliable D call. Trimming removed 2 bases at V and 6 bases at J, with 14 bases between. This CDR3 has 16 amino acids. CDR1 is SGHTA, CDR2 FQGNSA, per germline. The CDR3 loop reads CASSLSISTGNSPLHF. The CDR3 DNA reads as TGTGCCAGCAGCTTATCAATATCAACGGGTAATTCACCCCTCCACTTT.

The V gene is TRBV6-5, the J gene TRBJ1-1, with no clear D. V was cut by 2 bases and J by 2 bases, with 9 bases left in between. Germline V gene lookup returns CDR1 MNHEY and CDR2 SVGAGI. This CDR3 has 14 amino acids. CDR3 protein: CASSYVGSNTEAFF. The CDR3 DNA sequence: TGTGCCAGCAGTTACGTAGGGAGTAACACTGAAGCTTTCTTT.

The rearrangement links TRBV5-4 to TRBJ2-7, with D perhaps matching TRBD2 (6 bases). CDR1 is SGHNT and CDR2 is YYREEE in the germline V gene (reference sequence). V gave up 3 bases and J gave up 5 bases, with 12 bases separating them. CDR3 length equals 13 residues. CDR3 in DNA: TGTGCCAGCAGCTCGGGCAGGGAGGACGAGCAGTACTTC. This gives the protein CASSSGREDEQYF.

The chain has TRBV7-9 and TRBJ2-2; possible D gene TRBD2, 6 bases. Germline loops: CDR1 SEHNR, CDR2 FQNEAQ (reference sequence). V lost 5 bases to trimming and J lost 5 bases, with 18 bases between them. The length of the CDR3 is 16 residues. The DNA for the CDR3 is TGTGCCAGCAGCCCCACGACTAGGGGATATACCGGGGAGCTGTTTTTT. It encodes CASSPTTRGYTGELFF.

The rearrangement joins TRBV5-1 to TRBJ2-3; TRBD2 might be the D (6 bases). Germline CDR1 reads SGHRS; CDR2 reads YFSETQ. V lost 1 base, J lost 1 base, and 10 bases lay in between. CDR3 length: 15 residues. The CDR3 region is CASSLRASGTDTQYF. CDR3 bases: TGCGCCAGCAGCTTGAGGGCTAGCGGCACAGATACGCAGTATTTT.

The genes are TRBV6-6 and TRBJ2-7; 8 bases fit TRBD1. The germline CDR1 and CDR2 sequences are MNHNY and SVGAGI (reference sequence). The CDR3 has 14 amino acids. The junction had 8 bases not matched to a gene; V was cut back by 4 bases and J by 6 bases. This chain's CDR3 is CASSFRTGFSEQYF. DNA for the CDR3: TGTGCCAGCAGTTTCCGGACAGGGTTTAGCGAGCAGTACTTC.

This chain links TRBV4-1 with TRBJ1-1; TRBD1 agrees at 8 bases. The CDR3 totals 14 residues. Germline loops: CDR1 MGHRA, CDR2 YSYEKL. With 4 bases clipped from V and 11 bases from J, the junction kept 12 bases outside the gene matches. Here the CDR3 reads CASSLARTGSSAFF. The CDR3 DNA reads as TGCGCCAGCAGCCTGGCTAGGACAGGGTCTTCTGCTTTCTTT.

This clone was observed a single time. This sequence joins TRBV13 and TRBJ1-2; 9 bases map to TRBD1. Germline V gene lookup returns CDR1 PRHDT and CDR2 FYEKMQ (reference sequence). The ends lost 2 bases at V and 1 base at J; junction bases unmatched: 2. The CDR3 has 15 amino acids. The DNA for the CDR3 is TGTGCCAGCAGCTTACCGACAGGGGGTAACTATGGCTACACCTTC. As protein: CASSLPTGGNYGYTF.

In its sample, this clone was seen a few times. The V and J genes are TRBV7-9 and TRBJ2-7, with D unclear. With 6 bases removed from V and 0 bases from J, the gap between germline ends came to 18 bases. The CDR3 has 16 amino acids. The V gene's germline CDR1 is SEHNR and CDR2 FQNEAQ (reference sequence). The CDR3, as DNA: TGTGCCAGCAGTGACAAGCAAGGCACGAGCTCCTACGAGCAGTACTTC. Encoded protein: CASSDKQGTSSYEQYF. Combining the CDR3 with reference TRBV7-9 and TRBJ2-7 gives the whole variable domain DTGVSQNPRHKITKRGQNVTFRCDPISEHNRLYWYRQTLGQGPEFLTYFQNEAQLEKSRLLSDRFSAERPKGSFSTLEIQRTEQGDSAMYLCASSDKQGTSSYEQYFGPGTRLTVT.

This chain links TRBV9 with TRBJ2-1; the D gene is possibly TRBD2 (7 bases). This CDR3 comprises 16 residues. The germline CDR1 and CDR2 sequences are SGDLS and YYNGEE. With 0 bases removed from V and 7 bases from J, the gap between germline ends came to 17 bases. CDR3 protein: CASSVDVGGPLNEQFF. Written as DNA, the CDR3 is TGTGCCAGCAGCGTAGATGTGGGGGGGCCATTGAATGAGCAGTTCTTC.

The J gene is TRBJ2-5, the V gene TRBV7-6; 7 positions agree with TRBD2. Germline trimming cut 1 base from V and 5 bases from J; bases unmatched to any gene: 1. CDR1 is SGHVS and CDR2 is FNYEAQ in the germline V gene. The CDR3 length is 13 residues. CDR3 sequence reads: CASSLGGGETQYF. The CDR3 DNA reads TGTGCCAGCAGCTTAGGCGGGGGTGAGACCCAGTACTTC.

CDR3 sequence (DNA): TGTGCCAGGTCCGTGGGGCGCAATGAGCAGTTCTTC. Its translation: CARSVGRNEQFF. The chain uses TRBV2 and TRBJ2-1, with D possibly TRBD1 on 5 matching bases. The V gene's germline CDR1 is SNHLY and CDR2 FYNNEI. Trimming removed 9 bases at V and 6 bases at J, with 12 bases between. The length of the CDR3 is 12 residues. Full variable domain (rest looked up from reference TRBV2 and TRBJ2-1): EPEVTQTPSHQVTQMGQEVILRCVPISNHLYFYWYRQILGQKVEFLVSFYNNEISEKSEIFDDQFSVERPDGSNFTLKIRSTKLEDSAMYFCARSVGRNEQFFGPGTRLTVL.

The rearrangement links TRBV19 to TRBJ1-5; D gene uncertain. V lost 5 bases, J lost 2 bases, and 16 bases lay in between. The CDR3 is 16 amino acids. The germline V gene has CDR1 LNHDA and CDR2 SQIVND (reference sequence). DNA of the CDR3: TGTGCCAGTAGTCCCCCTCTTAGCGGAGGCAATCAGCCCCAGCATTTT. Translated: CASSPPLSGGNQPQHF.

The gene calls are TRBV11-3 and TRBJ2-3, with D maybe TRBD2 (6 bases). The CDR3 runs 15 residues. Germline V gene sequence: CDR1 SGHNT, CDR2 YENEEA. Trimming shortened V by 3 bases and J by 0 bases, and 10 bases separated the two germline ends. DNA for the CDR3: TGTGCCAGCAGCTTCGCGGGGTCTAGCACAGATACGCAGTATTTT. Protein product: CASSFAGSSTDTQYF.

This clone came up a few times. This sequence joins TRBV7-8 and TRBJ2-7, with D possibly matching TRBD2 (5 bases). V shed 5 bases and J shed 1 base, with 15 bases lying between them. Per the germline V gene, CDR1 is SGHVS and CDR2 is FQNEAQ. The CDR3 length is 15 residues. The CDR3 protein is CASSPLGWQSYEQYF. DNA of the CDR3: TGTGCCAGCAGCCCACTAGGCTGGCAGTCCTACGAGCAGTACTTC.

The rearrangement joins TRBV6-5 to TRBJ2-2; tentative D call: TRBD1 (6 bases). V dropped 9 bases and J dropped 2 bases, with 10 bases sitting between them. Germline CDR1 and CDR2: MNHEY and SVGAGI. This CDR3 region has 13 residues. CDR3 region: CASRTVNTGELFF. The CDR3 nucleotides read TGTGCCAGTCGGACAGTTAACACCGGGGAGCTGTTTTTT.

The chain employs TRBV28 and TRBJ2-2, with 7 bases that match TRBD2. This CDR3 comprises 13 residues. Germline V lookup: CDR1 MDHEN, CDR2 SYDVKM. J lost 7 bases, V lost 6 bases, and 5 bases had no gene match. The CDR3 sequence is CASSFAGVGELFF. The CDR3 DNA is TGTGCCAGCAGCTTTGCGGGGGTCGGGGAGCTGTTTTTT.

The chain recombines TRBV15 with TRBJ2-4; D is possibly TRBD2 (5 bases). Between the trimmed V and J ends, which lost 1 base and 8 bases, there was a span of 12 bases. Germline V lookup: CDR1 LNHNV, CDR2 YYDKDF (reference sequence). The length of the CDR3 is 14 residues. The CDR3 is CATSRAMTGYIQYF. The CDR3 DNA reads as TGTGCCACCAGCAGAGCCATGACGGGGTACATTCAGTACTTC.

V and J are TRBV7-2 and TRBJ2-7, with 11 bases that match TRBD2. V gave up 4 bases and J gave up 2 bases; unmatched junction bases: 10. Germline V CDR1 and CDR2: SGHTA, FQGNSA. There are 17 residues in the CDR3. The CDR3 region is CASSSTRTSGGPYEQYF. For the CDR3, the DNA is TGTGCCAGCAGCTCAACCCGAACTAGCGGGGGACCCTACGAGCAGTACTTC.

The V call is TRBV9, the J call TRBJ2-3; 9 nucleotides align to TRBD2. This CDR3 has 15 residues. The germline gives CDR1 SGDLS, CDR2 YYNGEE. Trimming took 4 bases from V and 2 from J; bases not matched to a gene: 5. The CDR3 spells CASSPSGGLTDTQYF. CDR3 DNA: TGTGCCAGCAGCCCGAGCGGGGGGCTCACAGATACGCAGTATTTT.

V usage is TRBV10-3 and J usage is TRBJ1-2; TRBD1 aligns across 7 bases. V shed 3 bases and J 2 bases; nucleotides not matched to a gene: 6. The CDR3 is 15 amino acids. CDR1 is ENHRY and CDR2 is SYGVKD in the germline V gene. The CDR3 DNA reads TGTGCCATCAGTGAAGGGGACAGTGTAAACTATGGCTACACCTTC. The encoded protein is CAISEGDSVNYGYTF.

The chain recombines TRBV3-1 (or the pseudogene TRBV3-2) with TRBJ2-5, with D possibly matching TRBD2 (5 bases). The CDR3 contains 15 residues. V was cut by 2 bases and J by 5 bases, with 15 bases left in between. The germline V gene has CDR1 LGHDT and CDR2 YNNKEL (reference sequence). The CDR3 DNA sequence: TGTGCCAGCAGCCAACCTGGAGGTGAGAGGGAGACCCAGTACTTC. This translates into CASSQPGGERETQYF.

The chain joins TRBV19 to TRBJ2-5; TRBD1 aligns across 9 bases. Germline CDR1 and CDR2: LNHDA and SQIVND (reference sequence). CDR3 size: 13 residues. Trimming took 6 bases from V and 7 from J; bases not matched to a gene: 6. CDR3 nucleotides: TGTGCCAGTAGCGGGACAGGGCGGGGGACCCAGTACTTC. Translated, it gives CASSGTGRGTQYF.